This T cell receptor beta chain was obtained from a study of blood T cell repertoires in COVID-19. Study-level background: Acute and convalescent COVID-19 samples came from the United States, Italy and Spain. Nucleic acid was either cDNA or gDNA, and it came from T cells, B-cell-depleted T cells, or PBMCs.

Germline assignment: CDR1 SGHRS and CDR2 YFSETQ. CDR3 length equals 15 residues. V was pared by 4 bases and J by 1 base, with 14 bases between. Study processing details: Nucleated cell counts were estimated from reference gene primer amplification. Sequencing used immunoSEQ multiplex PCR; TCRdb keeps in-frame clones, though not all of them. That table supplies the V and J calls and clone size; D and trimming were determined from the DNA. The sample has some 52,000 clones, less than 95% seen once. The rearrangement uses TRBV5-1 and TRBJ1-1, with D perhaps TRBD1 (5 bases). Input material: peripheral blood. The receptor was derived from a human donor in a cohort sampled during active COVID-19. The CDR3 coding sequence is TGCGCCAGCAGCACGATCAGGGAAGAGAACACTGAAGCTTTCTTT. The encoded protein is CASSTIREENTEAFF. Looking up the rest from reference TRBV5-1 and TRBJ1-1 gives the full variable domain: KAGVTQTPRYLIKTRGQQVTLSCSPISGHRSVSWYQQTPGQGLQFLFEYFSETQRNKGNFPGRFSGRQFSNSRSEMNVSTLELGDSALYLCASSTIREENTEAFFGQGTRLTVV.